A single sample gave rise to the 19 T cell receptor beta chains below, sequenced in a study of neurological immune-mediated disorders. TCRdb re-derived calls from the 5' RACE reads in MiXCR, one entry per CDR3 protein. Found here are more than 100,000 distinct CDR3 sequences, roughly a tenth of them singletons; the top ten hold approximately 3.1%. Time point: longitudinal time-point 3. Sample: PBMCs. The receptors were gathered from a female donor with HTLV-1-associated myelopathy (HAM/TSP).

This clonotype was found many times. The rearrangement uses TRBV3-1 and TRBJ2-1; D unclear. Germline V lookup: CDR1 LGHDT, CDR2 YNNKEL (reference sequence). Deletions cut 8 bases from V and 5 bases from J, with 10 bases between. CDR3 length equals 12 residues. The CDR3 sequence is CASAAGNNEQFF. DNA for the CDR3: TGTGCCAGCGCCGCAGGTAACAATGAGCAGTTCTTC.

There are many counts of this clonotype. The gene calls are TRBV20-1 and TRBJ2-1; D remains ambiguous. The germline V and J ends were trimmed by 2 bases and 9 bases, with 14 bases remaining between them. This CDR3 is 13 amino acids long. Germline V gene sequence: CDR1 DFQATT, CDR2 SNEGSKA (reference sequence). DNA of the CDR3: TGCAGTGCTAGATCCGTGTCACACAGTGAGCAGTTCTTC. Its protein is CSARSVSHSEQFF.

This clonotype was detected ten times or more. The CDR3 DNA reads TGCGCCAGCAGCCCGGGACAGTCCAAGACCGGGGAGCTGTTTTTT. Translating gives CASSPGQSKTGELFF. The chain uses TRBV5-1 and TRBJ2-2, with 7 bases aligning to TRBD1. Trimming took 4 bases from V and 5 from J; bases not matched to a gene: 8. CDR3 length: 15 residues. CDR1 and CDR2 from the germline V gene are SGHRS and YFSETQ. The full variable domain, completed using reference TRBV5-1 and TRBJ2-2, is KAGVTQTPRYLIKTRGQQVTLSCSPISGHRSVSWYQQTPGQGLQFLFEYFSETQRNKGNFPGRFSGRQFSNSRSEMNVSTLELGDSALYLCASSPGQSKTGELFFGEGSRLTVL.

This clonotype was detected many times. The chain employs TRBV10-3 and TRBJ1-4; D gene ambiguous. The V gene lost 0 bases and the J gene lost 8 bases, with 13 bases spanning the gap. The CDR3 loop spans 15 amino acids. Germline lookup yields CDR1 ENHRY and CDR2 SYGVKD. CDR3 coding DNA: TGTGCCATCAGTGAGTCTGGGCTATCCACCGAAAAACTGTTTTTT. Its translation: CAISESGLSTEKLFF.

This clonotype was counted ten times or more. The rearrangement joins TRBV6-5 to TRBJ2-7; no clear D gene. The V end lost 7 bases, the J end lost 4 bases, and 11 bases lay between the germline ends. This CDR3 is 12 amino acids long. From germline, CDR1 is MNHEY and CDR2 SVGAGI. The CDR3 protein is CASIPKSYEQYF. CDR3 bases: TGTGCCAGCATCCCGAAATCGTACGAGCAGTACTTC.

This clonotype was seen more than once but under ten times. The CDR3 reads CASSTGRRAGGTQYF. The CDR3 DNA is TGTGCCAGCAGTACAGGACGGAGGGCCGGGGGGACCCAGTACTTC. The chain recombines TRBV27 with TRBJ2-5; D perhaps matches TRBD2 (6 bases). The germline CDR1 and CDR2 sequences are MNHEY and SMNVEV (reference sequence). The CDR3 is 15 residues long. V was clipped by 5 bases and J by 7 bases, with 20 bases between them.

This clonotype was counted ten times or more. The V and J genes are TRBV7-2 and TRBJ2-5; 11 bases map to TRBD2. Germline assignment: CDR1 SGHTA and CDR2 FQGNSA. The trim removed 1 base at V and 5 bases at J, leaving 9 bases unmatched. This CDR3 spans 17 amino acids. The CDR3 loop reads CASSLGLAGGPGETQYF. The CDR3 region has the DNA TGTGCCAGCAGCTTAGGGCTAGCGGGGGGACCAGGGGAGACCCAGTACTTC.

In this sample, this clonotype turned up many times. V usage is TRBV10-2 and J usage is TRBJ2-7, with D possibly being TRBD1 (5 bases). V shed 6 bases and J shed 0 bases, with 9 bases lying between them. This CDR3 comprises 13 residues. Germline V CDR1 and CDR2: WSHSY, SAAADI. CDR3 in DNA: TGCGCCAGCAGACCACAGGACTCCTACGAGCAGTACTTC. This codes for CASRPQDSYEQYF.

This clonotype occurred a few times. The rearrangement joins TRBV11-2 to TRBJ2-7; no clear D gene. The CDR3 is made up of 13 amino acids. Germline V gene sequence: CDR1 SGHAT, CDR2 FQNNGV. Trimming removed 0 bases at V and 2 bases at J, with 5 bases between. The CDR3 DNA reads TGTGCCAGCAGCTTAGATCGCCCCTACGAGCAGTACTTC. Encoded protein: CASSLDRPYEQYF.

This clonotype was seen repeatedly, ten times or more. The gene calls are TRBV20-1 and TRBJ1-4; D ambiguous. Trimming cost V 5 bases and J 6 bases, with 7 bases left between them. Germline V gene sequence: CDR1 DFQATT, CDR2 SNEGSKA (reference sequence). The CDR3 covers 11 residues. CDR3 DNA: TGCAGTGCTCCGTCCTATGAAAAACTGTTTTTT. This translates into CSAPSYEKLFF.

This clonotype showed up many times. V usage is TRBV5-1 and J usage is TRBJ2-7; the D gene is possibly TRBD1 (5 bases). The V and J ends lost 0 bases and 5 bases respectively, with 9 bases between them. The germline V gene has CDR1 SGHRS and CDR2 YFSETQ. CDR3 length: 13 residues. The CDR3 loop is CASSLAAGNEQYF. The CDR3 DNA reads TGCGCCAGCAGCTTGGCAGCAGGGAACGAGCAGTACTTC.

This clonotype came up many times. This chain links TRBV5-1 with TRBJ1-1; D uncertain. CDR1 is SGHRS and CDR2 is YFSETQ in the germline V gene. The CDR3 is 14 residues long. Trimming shortened V by 4 bases and J by 1 base, and 11 bases separated the two germline ends. The CDR3 is CASSISPQNTEAFF. The CDR3 DNA reads TGCGCCAGCAGCATCTCCCCACAGAACACTGAAGCTTTCTTT.

This clonotype appeared once. V and J are TRBV7-9 and TRBJ2-7; 9 bases are shared with TRBD1. This CDR3 is built from 19 residues. In germline, CDR1 is SEHNR, CDR2 FQNEAQ (reference sequence). Unmatched junction bases numbered 15, after V lost 2 bases and J lost 1 base. The CDR3: CASSLRSGGQGIGSYEQYF. CDR3 sequence (DNA): TGTGCCAGCAGCTTACGAAGTGGGGGACAGGGTATCGGATCCTACGAGCAGTACTTC.

Comments on this clonotype: This may come from a read error, since a much larger clone is one base off. This rearrangement joins TRBV12-3 or TRBV12-4 to TRBJ2-5; D ambiguous. The CDR3 has 13 amino acids. Trimming took off 10 bases at V and 5 bases at J, with 17 bases between the two ends. The CDR3 DNA reads as TGTGCCAACACCCATACAGATAAGGAGACCCAGTACTTC. This encodes CANTHTDKETQYF.

This clonotype was observed many times. The chain couples TRBV12-3 or TRBV12-4 to TRBJ2-5; tentatively, D is TRBD1 (5 bases). CDR3 size: 14 residues. V was shortened by 3 bases and J by 2 bases, with 10 bases between the two germline ends. The CDR3 DNA sequence: TGTGCCAGCAGTTTTTTCGGACATCAAGAGACCCAGTACTTC. It encodes CASSFFGHQETQYF.

This clonotype has ten or more counts. This chain connects TRBV24-1 to TRBJ2-3; 11 positions agree with TRBD2. Germline V gene sequence: CDR1 KGHDR, CDR2 SFDVKD. The CDR3 runs to 15 residues. V was clipped by 5 bases and J by 8 bases; unmatched bases: 8. The CDR3 reads CATSGPGTSGFTQYF. The DNA of the CDR3 is TGTGCCACCAGTGGACCCGGGACTAGCGGCTTTACGCAGTATTTT.

This clonotype was picked up many times. DNA of the CDR3: TGCAGCGCCACTCACACAGGGACAAGCTCCTACAATGAGCAGTTCTTC. Protein product: CSATHTGTSSYNEQFF. V and J are TRBV29-1 and TRBJ2-1, with D tentatively TRBD1 (6 bases). The germline CDR1 and CDR2 sequences are SQVTM and ANQGSEA. CDR3 length: 16 amino acids. V lost 7 bases, J lost 0 bases, and 19 bases lay in between.

This clonotype was seen at least ten times. The J gene is TRBJ2-5, the V gene TRBV7-7, with TRBD1 matching 12 bases. This CDR3 comprises 14 residues. The ends lost 3 bases at V and 6 bases at J; junction bases unmatched: 2. CDR1 and CDR2 (germline): SSHAT, FNYEAQ (reference sequence). CDR3 in amino acids: CASSLGQGAQTQYF. CDR3 coding DNA: TGTGCCAGCAGCTTGGGACAGGGGGCCCAGACCCAGTACTTC.

This clonotype was seen repeatedly, ten times or more. V gene TRBV5-1 combines with J gene TRBJ2-1, with D perhaps TRBD2 (5 bases). The V and J ends lost 0 bases and 7 bases respectively, with 11 bases between them. This CDR3 contains 14 residues. Looked up from germline, CDR1 is SGHRS and CDR2 is YFSETQ. The CDR3 loop is CASSLVRRENEQFF. CDR3 sequence (DNA): TGCGCCAGCAGCTTGGTACGACGGGAAAATGAGCAGTTCTTC.